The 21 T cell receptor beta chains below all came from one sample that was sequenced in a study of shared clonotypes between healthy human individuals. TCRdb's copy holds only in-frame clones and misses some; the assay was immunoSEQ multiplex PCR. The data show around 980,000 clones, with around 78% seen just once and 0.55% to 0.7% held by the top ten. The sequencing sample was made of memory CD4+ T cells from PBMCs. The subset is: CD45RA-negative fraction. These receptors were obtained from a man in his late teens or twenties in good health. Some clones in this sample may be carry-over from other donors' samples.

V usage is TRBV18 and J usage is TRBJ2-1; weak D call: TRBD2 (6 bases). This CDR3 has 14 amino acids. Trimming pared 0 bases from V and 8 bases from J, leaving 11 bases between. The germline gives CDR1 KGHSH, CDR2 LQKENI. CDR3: CASSPPGTLDEQFF. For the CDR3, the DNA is TGTGCCAGCTCACCACCGGGGACTCTTGATGAGCAGTTCTTC. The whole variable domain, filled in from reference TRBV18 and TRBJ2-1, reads NAGVMQNPRHLVRRRGQEARLRCSPMKGHSHVYWYRQLPEEGLKFMVYLQKENIIDESGMPKERFSAEFPKEGPSILRIQQVVRGDSAAYFCASSPPGTLDEQFFGPGTRLTVL.

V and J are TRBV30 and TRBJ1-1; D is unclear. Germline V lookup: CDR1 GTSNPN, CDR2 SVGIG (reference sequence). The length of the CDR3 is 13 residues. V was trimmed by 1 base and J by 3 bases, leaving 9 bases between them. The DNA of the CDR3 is TGTGCCTGGAGTGGTGGAGTGTACACTGAAGCTTTCTTT. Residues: CAWSGGVYTEAFF.

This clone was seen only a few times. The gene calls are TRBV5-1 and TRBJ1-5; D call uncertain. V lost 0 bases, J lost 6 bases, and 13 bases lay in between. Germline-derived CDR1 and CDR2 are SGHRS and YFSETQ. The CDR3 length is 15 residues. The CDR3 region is CASSLGDGPTQPQHF. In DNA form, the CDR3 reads TGCGCCAGCAGCTTGGGTGATGGGCCCACTCAGCCCCAGCATTTT.

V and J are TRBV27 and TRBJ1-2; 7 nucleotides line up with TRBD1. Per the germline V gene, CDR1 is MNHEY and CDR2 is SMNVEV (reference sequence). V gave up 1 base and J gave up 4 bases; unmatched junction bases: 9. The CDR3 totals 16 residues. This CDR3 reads CASSLLEGATLYGYTF. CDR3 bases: TGTGCCAGCAGTTTATTGGAGGGGGCCACCCTCTATGGCTACACCTTC.

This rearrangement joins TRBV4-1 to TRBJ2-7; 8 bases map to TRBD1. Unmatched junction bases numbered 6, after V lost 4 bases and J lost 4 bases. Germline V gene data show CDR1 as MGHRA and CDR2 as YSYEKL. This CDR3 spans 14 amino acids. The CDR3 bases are TGCGCCAGCAGCCTTGGACAGGGAGATTACGAGCAGTACTTC. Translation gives CASSLGQGDYEQYF.

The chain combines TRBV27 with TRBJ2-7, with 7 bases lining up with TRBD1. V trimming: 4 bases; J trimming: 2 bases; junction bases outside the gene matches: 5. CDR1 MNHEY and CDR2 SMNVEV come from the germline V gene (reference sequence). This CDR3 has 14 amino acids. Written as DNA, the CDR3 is TGTGCCAGCAGTTCCAACAGGGGCCCCTACGAGCAGTACTTC. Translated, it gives CASSSNRGPYEQYF.

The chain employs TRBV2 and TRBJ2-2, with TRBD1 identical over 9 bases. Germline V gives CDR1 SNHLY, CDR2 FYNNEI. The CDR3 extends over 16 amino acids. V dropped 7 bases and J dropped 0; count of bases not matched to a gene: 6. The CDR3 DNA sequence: TGTGCCAGCATTTTAGGACAGGGGACGAACACCGGGGAGCTGTTTTTT. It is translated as CASILGQGTNTGELFF.

CDR3 nucleotide sequence: TGTGCCAGCGGACCTAGCGGAGCCGTACTATGGCAGTACTTC. This sequence encodes CASGPSGAVLWQYF. The J gene is TRBJ2-7, the V gene TRBV6-6; 7 bases fit TRBD2. CDR1 MNHNY and CDR2 SVGAGI come from the germline V gene (reference sequence). Germline trimming cut 8 bases from V and 9 bases from J; bases unmatched to any gene: 16. The CDR3 spans 14 residues.

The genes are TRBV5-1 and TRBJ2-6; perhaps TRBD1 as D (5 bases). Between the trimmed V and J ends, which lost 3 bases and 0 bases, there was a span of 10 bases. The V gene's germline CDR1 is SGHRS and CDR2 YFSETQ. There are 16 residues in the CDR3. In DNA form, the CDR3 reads TGCGCCAGCAGCTCGGCAGGGTTCTCTGGGGCCAACGTCCTGACTTTC. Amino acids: CASSSAGFSGANVLTF. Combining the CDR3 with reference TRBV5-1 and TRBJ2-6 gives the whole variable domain KAGVTQTPRYLIKTRGQQVTLSCSPISGHRSVSWYQQTPGQGLQFLFEYFSETQRNKGNFPGRFSGRQFSNSRSEMNVSTLELGDSALYLCASSSAGFSGANVLTFGAGSRLTVL.

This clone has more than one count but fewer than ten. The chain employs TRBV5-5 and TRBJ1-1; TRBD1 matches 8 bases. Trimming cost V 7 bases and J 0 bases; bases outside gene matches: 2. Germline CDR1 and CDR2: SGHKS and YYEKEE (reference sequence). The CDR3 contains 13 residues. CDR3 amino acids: CASEGQVNTEAFF. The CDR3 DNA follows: TGTGCCAGCGAGGGACAGGTGAACACTGAAGCTTTCTTT.

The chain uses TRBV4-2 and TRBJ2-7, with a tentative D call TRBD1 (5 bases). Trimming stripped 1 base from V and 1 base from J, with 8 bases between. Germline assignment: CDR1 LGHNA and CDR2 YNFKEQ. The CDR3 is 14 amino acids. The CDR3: CASSQGRVSYEQYF. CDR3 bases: TGTGCCAGCAGCCAAGGCAGGGTGTCCTACGAGCAGTACTTC.

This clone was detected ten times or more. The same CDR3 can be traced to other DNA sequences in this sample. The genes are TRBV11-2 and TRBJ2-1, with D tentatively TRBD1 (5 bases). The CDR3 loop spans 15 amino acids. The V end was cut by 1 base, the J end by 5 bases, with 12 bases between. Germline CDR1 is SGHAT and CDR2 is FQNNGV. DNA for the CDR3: TGTGCCAGCAGCTTAGGGGCAGGGCTAAACAATGAGCAGTTCTTC. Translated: CASSLGAGLNNEQFF.

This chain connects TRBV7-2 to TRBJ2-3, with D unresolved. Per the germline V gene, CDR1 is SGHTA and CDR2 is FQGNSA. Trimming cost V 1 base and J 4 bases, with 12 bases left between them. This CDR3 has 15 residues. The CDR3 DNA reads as TGTGCCAGCAGCTTAGGCCCGCGGAGATCAGATACGCAGTATTTT. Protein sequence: CASSLGPRRSDTQYF.

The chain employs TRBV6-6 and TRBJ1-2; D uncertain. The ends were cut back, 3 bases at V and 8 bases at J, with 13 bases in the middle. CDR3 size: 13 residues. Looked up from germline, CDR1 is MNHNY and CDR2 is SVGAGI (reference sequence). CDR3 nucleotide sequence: TGTGCCAGCAGTTATTTCAGCCCGGGAGGCTACACCTTC. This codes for CASSYFSPGGYTF.

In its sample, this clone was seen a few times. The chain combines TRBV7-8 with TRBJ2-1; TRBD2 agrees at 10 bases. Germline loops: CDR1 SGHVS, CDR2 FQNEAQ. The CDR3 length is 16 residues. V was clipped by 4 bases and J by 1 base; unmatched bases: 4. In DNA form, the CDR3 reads TGTGCCAGCAGCTCTCTAGCGGGAGTGTCCTACAATGAGCAGTTCTTC. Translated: CASSSLAGVSYNEQFF.

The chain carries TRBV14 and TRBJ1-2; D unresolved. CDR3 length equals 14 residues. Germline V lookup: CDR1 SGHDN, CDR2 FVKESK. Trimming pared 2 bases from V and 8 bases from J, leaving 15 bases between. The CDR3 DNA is TGTGCCAGCAGCCAAAGCGGGAGACGGGAGGGCTACACCTTC. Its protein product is CASSQSGRREGYTF.

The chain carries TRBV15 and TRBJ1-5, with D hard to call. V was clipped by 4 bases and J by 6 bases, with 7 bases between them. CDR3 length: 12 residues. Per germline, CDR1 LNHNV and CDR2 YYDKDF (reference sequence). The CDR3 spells CATSTLGQPQHF. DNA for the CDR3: TGTGCCACCAGCACCCTGGGTCAGCCCCAGCATTTT.

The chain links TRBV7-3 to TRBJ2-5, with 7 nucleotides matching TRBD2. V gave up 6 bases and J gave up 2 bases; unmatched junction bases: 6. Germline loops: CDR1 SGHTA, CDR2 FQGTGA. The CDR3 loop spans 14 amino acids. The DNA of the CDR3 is TGTGCCAGCAGGCCGACTAGCTTGCAAGAGACCCAGTACTTC. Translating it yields CASRPTSLQETQYF.

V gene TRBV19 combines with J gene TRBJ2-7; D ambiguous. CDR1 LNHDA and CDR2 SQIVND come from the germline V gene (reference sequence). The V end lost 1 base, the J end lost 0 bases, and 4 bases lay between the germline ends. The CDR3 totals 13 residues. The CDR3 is CASSIAASYEQYF. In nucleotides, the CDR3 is TGTGCCAGTAGTATAGCGGCCTCCTACGAGCAGTACTTC.

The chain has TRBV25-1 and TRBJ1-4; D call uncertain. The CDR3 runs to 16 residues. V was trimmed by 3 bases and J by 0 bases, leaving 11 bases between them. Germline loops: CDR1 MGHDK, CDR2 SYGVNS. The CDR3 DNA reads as TGTGCCAGCAGTGAGACGGCAGGAGCAACTAATGAAAAACTGTTTTTT. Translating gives CASSETAGATNEKLFF.

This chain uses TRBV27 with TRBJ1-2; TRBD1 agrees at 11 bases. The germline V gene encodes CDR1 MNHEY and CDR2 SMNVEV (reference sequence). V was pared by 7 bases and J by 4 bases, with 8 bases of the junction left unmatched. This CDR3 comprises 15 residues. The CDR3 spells CASMTRTGGFYGYTF. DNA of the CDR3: TGTGCCAGCATGACCAGGACAGGGGGCTTCTATGGCTACACCTTC.